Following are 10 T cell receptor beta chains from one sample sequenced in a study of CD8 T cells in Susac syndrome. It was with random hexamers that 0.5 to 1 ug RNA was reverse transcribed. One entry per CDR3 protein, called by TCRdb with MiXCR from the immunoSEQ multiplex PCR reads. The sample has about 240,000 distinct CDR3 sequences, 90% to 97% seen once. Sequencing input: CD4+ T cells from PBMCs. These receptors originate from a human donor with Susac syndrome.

Here the CDR3 reads CASGRVGEGYGYTF. The CDR3 DNA sequence: TGTGCCAGTGGGCGAGTGGGGGAAGGCTATGGCTACACCTTC. J is TRBJ1-2 and V is TRBV19; tentatively, D is TRBD1 (5 bases). The length of the CDR3 is 14 residues. CDR1 LNHDA and CDR2 SQIVND come from the germline V gene (reference sequence). The germline V and J ends were trimmed by 8 bases and 4 bases, with 17 bases remaining between them.

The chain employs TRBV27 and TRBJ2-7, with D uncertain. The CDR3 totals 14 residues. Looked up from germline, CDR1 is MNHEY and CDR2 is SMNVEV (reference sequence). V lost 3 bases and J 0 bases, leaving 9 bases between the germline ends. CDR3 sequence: CASSFKDASYEQYF. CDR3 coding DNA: TGTGCCAGCAGTTTTAAGGACGCCTCCTACGAGCAGTACTTC.

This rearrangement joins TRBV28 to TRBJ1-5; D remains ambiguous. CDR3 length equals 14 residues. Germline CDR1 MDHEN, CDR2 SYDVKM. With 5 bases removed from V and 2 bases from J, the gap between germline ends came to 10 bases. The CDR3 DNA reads TGTGCCAGCAGTGGTGCGCAGGGCAATCAGCCCCAGCATTTT. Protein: CASSGAQGNQPQHF. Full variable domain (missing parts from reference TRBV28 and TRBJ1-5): DVKVTQSSRYLVKRTGEKVFLECVQDMDHENMFWYRQDPGLGLRLIYFSYDVKMKEKGDIPEGYSVSREKKERFSLILESASTNQTSMYLCASSGAQGNQPQHFGDGTRLSIL.

The CDR3 loop reads CASSGGLEASDTQYF. CDR3 in DNA: TGCGCCAGCAGCGGGGGACTAGAGGCCTCAGATACGCAGTATTTT. The rearrangement links TRBV5-1 to TRBJ2-3; 8 bases fit TRBD2. Germline V gene lookup returns CDR1 SGHRS and CDR2 YFSETQ. This CDR3 has 15 amino acids. Trimming at V came to 4 bases and at J to 4 bases, leaving 8 bases not matched to a gene.

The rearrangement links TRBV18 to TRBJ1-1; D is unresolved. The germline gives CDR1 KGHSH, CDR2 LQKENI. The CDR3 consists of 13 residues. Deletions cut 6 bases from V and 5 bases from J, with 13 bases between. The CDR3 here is CASSASDGTEAFF. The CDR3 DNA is TGTGCCAGCTCCGCTTCGGATGGGACTGAAGCTTTCTTT.

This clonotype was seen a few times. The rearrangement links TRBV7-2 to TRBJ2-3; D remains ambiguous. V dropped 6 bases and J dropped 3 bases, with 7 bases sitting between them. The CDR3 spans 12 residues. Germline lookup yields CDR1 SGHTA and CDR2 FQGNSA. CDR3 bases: TGTGCCAGCAGTCAGGTGACAGATACGCAGTATTTT. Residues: CASSQVTDTQYF.

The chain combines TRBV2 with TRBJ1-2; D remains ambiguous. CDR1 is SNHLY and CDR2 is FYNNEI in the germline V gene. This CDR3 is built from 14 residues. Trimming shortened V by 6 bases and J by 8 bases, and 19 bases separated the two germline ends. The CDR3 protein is CASRYRVSGVGYTF. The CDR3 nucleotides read TGTGCCAGCAGATATCGAGTATCCGGGGTGGGCTACACCTTC. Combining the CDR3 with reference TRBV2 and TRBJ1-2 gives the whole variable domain EPEVTQTPSHQVTQMGQEVILRCVPISNHLYFYWYRQILGQKVEFLVSFYNNEISEKSEIFDDQFSVERPDGSNFTLKIRSTKLEDSAMYFCASRYRVSGVGYTFGSGTRLTVV.

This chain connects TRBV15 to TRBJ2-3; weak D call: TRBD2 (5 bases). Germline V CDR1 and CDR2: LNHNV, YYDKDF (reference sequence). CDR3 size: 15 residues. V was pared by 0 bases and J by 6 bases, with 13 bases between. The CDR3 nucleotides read TGTGCCACCAGCAGAGATGCTTCGACGGGGGATACGCAGTATTTT. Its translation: CATSRDASTGDTQYF.

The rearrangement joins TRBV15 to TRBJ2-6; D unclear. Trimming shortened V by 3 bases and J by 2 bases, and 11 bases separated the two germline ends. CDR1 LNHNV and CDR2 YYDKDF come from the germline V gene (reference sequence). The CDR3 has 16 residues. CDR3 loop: CATSRAYGAGANVLTF. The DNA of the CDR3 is TGTGCCACCAGCAGGGCTTATGGGGCTGGGGCCAACGTCCTGACTTTC.

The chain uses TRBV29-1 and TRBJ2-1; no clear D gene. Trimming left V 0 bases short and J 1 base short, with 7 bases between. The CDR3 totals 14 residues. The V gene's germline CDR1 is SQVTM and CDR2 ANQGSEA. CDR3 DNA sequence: TGCAGCGTTGAAGACCCTGGGTCCTACAATGAGCAGTTCTTC. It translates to CSVEDPGSYNEQFF.